The present TCR beta chain was sequenced within a study of blood T cell repertoires in COVID-19. In the original workflow: It was from reference gene primer amplification that nucleated cell counts were estimated. Generated by immunoSEQ multiplex PCR, the TCRdb table keeps only in-frame clones and is missing some. The D gene and trimming were derived from the DNA, and the V and J assignments and clone size from that table. In the table there are a few hundred thousand clones, approximately 85% of which are singletons. The sample consisted of peripheral blood. The TCR was taken from a human donor with COVID-19, enrolled during active disease. The donor label of this sample is uncertain.

In DNA form, the CDR3 reads TGTGCCAGCAGTTCTCGGACAGGGGGCGGTCAGACCCAGTACTTC. Residues: CASSSRTGGGQTQYF. The genes are TRBV7-9 and TRBJ2-5, with 11 nucleotides matching TRBD1. Trimming cost V 6 bases and J 6 bases; bases outside gene matches: 9. From germline, CDR1 is SEHNR and CDR2 FQNEAQ (reference sequence). This CDR3 is built from 15 residues.